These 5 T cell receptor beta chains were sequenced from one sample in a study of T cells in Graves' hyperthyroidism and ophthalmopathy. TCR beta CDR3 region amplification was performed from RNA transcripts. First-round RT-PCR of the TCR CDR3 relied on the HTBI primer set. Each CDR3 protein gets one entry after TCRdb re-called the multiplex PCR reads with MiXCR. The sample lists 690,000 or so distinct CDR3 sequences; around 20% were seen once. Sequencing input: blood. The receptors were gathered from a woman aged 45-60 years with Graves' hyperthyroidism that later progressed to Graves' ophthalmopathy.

The DNA for the CDR3 is TGCAGCGTTGAGGGTATGGGAGGCGGCTACACCTTC. It specifies CSVEGMGGGYTF. The J gene is TRBJ1-2, the V gene TRBV29-1, with D unclear. Germline V gene sequence: CDR1 SQVTM, CDR2 ANQGSEA. CDR3 length: 12 amino acids. The V and J ends lost 3 bases and 8 bases respectively, with 13 bases between them.

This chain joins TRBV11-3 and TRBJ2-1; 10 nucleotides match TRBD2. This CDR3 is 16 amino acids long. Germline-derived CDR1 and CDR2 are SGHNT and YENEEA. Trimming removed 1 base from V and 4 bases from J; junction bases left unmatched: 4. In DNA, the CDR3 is TGTGCCAGCAGCTTAGGTGGTAGCGGGGGGTACAATGAGCAGTTCTTC. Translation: CASSLGGSGGYNEQFF.

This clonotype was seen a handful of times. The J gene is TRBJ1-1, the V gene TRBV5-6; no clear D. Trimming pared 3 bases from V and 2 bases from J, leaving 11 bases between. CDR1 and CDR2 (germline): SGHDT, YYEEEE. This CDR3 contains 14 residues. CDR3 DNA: TGTGCCAGCAGCTACTCCCCGAGCAACACTGAAGCTTTCTTT. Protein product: CASSYSPSNTEAFF.

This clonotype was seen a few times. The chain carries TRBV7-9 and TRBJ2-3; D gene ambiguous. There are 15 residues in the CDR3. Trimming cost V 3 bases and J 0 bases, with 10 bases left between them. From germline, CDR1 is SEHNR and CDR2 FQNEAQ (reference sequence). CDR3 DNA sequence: TGTGCCAGCAGCTTGGAACGGCCAAGCACAGATACGCAGTATTTT. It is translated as CASSLERPSTDTQYF.

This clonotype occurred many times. The CDR3: CSARVTGSYEQYF. The CDR3 DNA reads TGCAGTGCTAGAGTAACCGGCTCCTACGAGCAGTACTTC. The gene calls are TRBV20-1 and TRBJ2-7; the D is unclear. This CDR3 is built from 13 residues. Trimming shortened V by 1 base and J by 0 bases, and 7 bases separated the two germline ends. Germline V lookup: CDR1 DFQATT, CDR2 SNEGSKA (reference sequence).